This is a list of T cell receptor beta chains from one sample in a study of response to subunit inactivated influenza vaccine. TCRdb passed the RT-PCR reads through MiXCR, listing each CDR3 protein once. The sample yields 530,000 or so distinct CDR3 sequences, about 14% seen once. This sample comprised PBMCs from blood, obtained roughly 12 days after vaccination. The receptors here all came from a man aged 50-59 years who received an inactivated influenza vaccine. The CDR3 runs from the conserved cysteine through the conserved F or W. Fields, in order: V gene, D gene, clone size, J gene, CDR3 DNA, CDR3 protein. D genes are given only for firm matches. Size values are once, few and many counts, or a class for expanded clones, and some rows have none.

TRBV5-1,.,.,TRBJ2-7,TGCGCCAGCAGCTTGGATGGGACACCCTACGAGCAGTACTTC,CASSLDGTPYEQYF
TRBV7-9,.,many,TRBJ2-3,TGTGCCAGCAGCTTAGTGGGAGATACGCAGTATTTT,CASSLVGDTQYF
TRBV10-3,TRBD2,.,TRBJ2-1,TGTGCCATCGGGACTAGCGCGAACAATGAGCAGTTCTTC,CAIGTSANNEQFF
TRBV11-2,TRBD2,.,TRBJ2-1,TGTGCCAGCAGCTACACTAGCGGGGGACTCTACAATGAGCAGTTCTTC,CASSYTSGGLYNEQFF
TRBV20-1,TRBD2,.,TRBJ2-4,TGCAGTGCTCCAGGTGCACGGGGGGTGGACAAAAACATTCAGTACTTC,CSAPGARGVDKNIQYF
TRBV29-1,TRBD2,few,TRBJ2-1,TGCAGCGTTGCGGGGACTAGCGGGAGGGCCAACTACAATGAGCAGTTCTTC,CSVAGTSGRANYNEQFF
TRBV12-3/TRBV12-4,.,.,TRBJ1-5,TGTGCCAGCAGTTTTCGGGTTAATCAGCCCCAGCATTTT,CASSFRVNQPQHF
TRBV20-1,TRBD2,.,TRBJ2-3,TGCTGTGCTAGAGATCTTCGGGCTAGCGGGACCGAAGGATGGAATACGCAGTATTTT,CCARDLRASGTEGWNTQYF
TRBV18,TRBD2,few,TRBJ2-3,TGTGCCAGCTCACTCACGCCGGGACTAGCGGGAGTAGCGCGCACAGATACGCAGTATTTT,CASSLTPGLAGVARTDTQYF
TRBV20-1,.,.,TRBJ2-6,TGCAGTGCTGGGGACACCGCTGGGGCCAACGTCCTGACTTTC,CSAGDTAGANVLTF
TRBV27,TRBD1,.,TRBJ2-2,TGTGCCAGCAGTTTATCGATCGGGACAACGGGACAGGGAAACTCCGGGGAGCTGTTTTTT,CASSLSIGTTGQGNSGELFF
TRBV12-3/TRBV12-4,.,few,TRBJ1-1,TGTGCCAGCAGTTTTAAAAACCAGATGAACACTGAAGCTTTCTTT,CASSFKNQMNTEAFF
TRBV20-1,.,few,TRBJ1-1,TGCAGTACGCCAGAGGGGGAGAGTACTGAAGCTTTCTTT,CSTPEGESTEAFF
TRBV29-1,TRBD2,few,TRBJ2-7,TGCAGCGTCCAAACATGGGGAGGGTCCGAGCAGTACTTC,CSVQTWGGSEQYF
TRBV27,.,.,TRBJ1-5,TGTGCCAGCAGCCCGACTATGGACAGAAATCAGCCCCAGCATTTT,CASSPTMDRNQPQHF
TRBV7-2,TRBD2,.,TRBJ2-7,TGTGCCAGCAGCTTAGCGGGAGGGGACTTCTTCCACGAGCAGTACTTC,CASSLAGGDFFHEQYF
TRBV9,TRBD2,.,TRBJ2-1,TGTGCCAGCAGCCTTAGCGGGAGGGCGGATGAGCAGTTCTTC,CASSLSGRADEQFF
TRBV5-6,TRBD1,.,TRBJ1-2,TGTGCCAGCAGCGGGACAGAATCTTATGGCTACACCTTC,CASSGTESYGYTF
TRBV28,TRBD2,.,TRBJ2-7,TGTGCCAGCAGTTCATTGGGGACTAGCGGGATTTTGCGCGAGCAGTACTTC,CASSSLGTSGILREQYF
TRBV4-2,.,few,TRBJ1-6,TGTGCCAGCAGCCAAGGACGGACCTATAATTCACCCCTCCACTTT,CASSQGRTYNSPLHF
TRBV18,.,.,TRBJ1-1,TGTGCCAGCGCCCCCCAGAAGAACACTGAAGCTTTCTTT,CASAPQKNTEAFF
TRBV5-4,TRBD2,few,TRBJ2-1,TGTGCCAGCAGCTTAGGACTAGCCCTCTCCTACAATGAGCAGTTCTTC,CASSLGLALSYNEQFF
TRBV12-3/TRBV12-4,.,.,TRBJ2-1,TGTGCCAGTACCGGGACACGTTCCAATGAGCAGTTCTTC,CASTGTRSNEQFF
TRBV4-3,.,.,TRBJ2-1,TGCGCCAGCAGCCAAGAACCGGAGTGGGGGCAATCCTACAATGAGCAGTTCTTC,CASSQEPEWGQSYNEQFF
TRBV5-1,.,.,TRBJ2-7,TGCGCCAGCAGCTTGGCCGGGGGAGCAGGGGAGCAGTACTTC,CASSLAGGAGEQYF
TRBV7-3,TRBD1,.,TRBJ2-1,TGTGCCAGCAGCTTACAGGGGGCGTTTTACAATGAGCAGTTCTTC,CASSLQGAFYNEQFF
TRBV7-2,.,.,TRBJ2-7,TGTGCCAGCAGCCGGGGGATGCAGCAGTACTTC,CASSRGMQQYF
TRBV12-3/TRBV12-4,.,many,TRBJ2-2,TGTGCCAGCAGTTTCCAGGGGGGCACCGGGGAGCTGTTTTTT,CASSFQGGTGELFF
TRBV6-2/TRBV6-3,.,few,TRBJ2-1,TGTGCCAGCAGTTCTAGGGTCTATGAGCAGTTCTTC,CASSSRVYEQFF
TRBV28,.,few,TRBJ1-2,TGTGCCAGCTATGTTAATCCGGATGGCTACACCTTC,CASYVNPDGYTF
TRBV30,TRBD2,.,TRBJ2-1,TGTGCCTGGAGTCCCCTCAGCGGGAGTAGTTACAATGAGCAGTTCTTC,CAWSPLSGSSYNEQFF
TRBV12-3/TRBV12-4,.,.,TRBJ2-7,TGTGCCAGCAGTCTAATAGGGTCTAACTACGAGCAGTACTTC,CASSLIGSNYEQYF
TRBV20-1,TRBD2,few,TRBJ2-5,TGCAGTGCTAGAGGTAGCGGGGGGCAAGAGACCCAGTACTTC,CSARGSGGQETQYF
TRBV6-2/TRBV6-3,.,few,TRBJ2-1,TGTGCCAGCAGTTCCCCGTCAGGGGTAACCTACAATGAGCAGTTCTTC,CASSSPSGVTYNEQFF
TRBV7-2,TRBD2,.,TRBJ2-3,TGTGCCAGCACCCATACCGGGACTAGCGGGGGTAGTACGCAGTATTTT,CASTHTGTSGGSTQYF
TRBV24-1,.,few,TRBJ2-3,TGTGCCACCAGTGATGGCGGAGTTCGTAGGAGCACAGATACGCAGTATTTT,CATSDGGVRRSTDTQYF
TRBV2,.,many,TRBJ2-1,TGTGCCAGCAGTGAGATGGGAATTACGAGCTCCTACAATGAGCAGTTCTTC,CASSEMGITSSYNEQFF
TRBV9,TRBD2,.,TRBJ2-7,TGTGCCAGCAGTAAGGGACTAGCGAGATACGAGCAGTACTTC,CASSKGLARYEQYF
TRBV6-2/TRBV6-3,.,.,TRBJ1-6,TGTGCCAGCAGTTATGCAGGGGTAAACTCACCCCTCCACTTT,CASSYAGVNSPLHF
TRBV7-2,.,many,TRBJ2-3,TGTGCCAGCAGCTTAAACGGACCGGCTTCGTTCCCAGATACGCAGTATTTT,CASSLNGPASFPDTQYF
TRBV29-1,TRBD1,.,TRBJ1-5,TGCAGCGTTGCCCGGGACAGGGAACAGCCCCAGCATTTT,CSVARDREQPQHF